This note documents a single T cell receptor (beta chain) sequence. It lacks a known antigen. No quality values exist for individual bases; no much larger clone is one base distant. Reading the germline V gene gives CDR1 SGHTS and CDR2 YDEGEE. Its CDR3 holds 13 amino acids, cysteine through phenylalanine. Only the CDR3 region is kept as DNA, spanning 39 bases read in frame from base 1. Germline trimming: 3 bases from V, 5 bases from J; junction bases outside gene matches: 2. The library was made by the immunoSEQ multiplex PCR assay. Entries here come from immuneACCESS through TCRdb and include only in-frame sequences with V and J called. Some clones fail to appear in such tables; in the studies checked, an unresolved V gene covers under half of the shortfall, and the cause of the remainder is unknown. For this sample the table gives tens of thousands of clones, of which approximately 91% were detected only once. The top ten clones comprise 0.39% of the sample.

These data belong to a study of T cell changes during pregnancy in multiple sclerosis (dated by TCRdb to about 2019). Some background on the complete study: Changes in the T cell repertoire over the course of pregnancy were examined in this study in women with multiple sclerosis.

The chain was built from TRBV5-8 and TRBJ2-3, and TRBD1 aligns with 8 junction nucleotides. The receptor was isolated from a female donor with multiple sclerosis, enrolled in a pregnancy study. Source: CD4+ T cells from peripheral blood mononuclear cells, taken in the second trimester of pregnancy. The nucleotide sequence reads as follows: TGTGCCAGCAGCTCAGGACAGGGAGATACGCAGTATTTT. The translation is CASSSGQGDTQYF. Supplemented by the reference TRBV5-8 and TRBJ2-3 proteins around the CDR3, the complete variable domain is EAGVTQSPTHLIKTRGQQATLRCSPISGHTSVYWYQQALGLGLQFLLWYDEGEERNRGNFPPRFSGRQFPNYSSELNVNALELEDSALYLCASSSGQGDTQYFGPGTRLTVL.